This entry lists 30 T cell receptor beta chains sequenced from one sample in a study of beta chain features in type 1 diabetes. Every isolated RNA sample was fully reverse transcribed, so sequencing captured expressed TCRB transcripts. Generated by immunoSEQ multiplex PCR, the TCRdb table keeps only in-frame clones and is missing some. The sample lists about 360,000 clones, around 12% occurring once. Sample: naive CD4+ T cells from blood. All receptors derive from a man between 18 and 35 years old in good health.

The chain joins TRBV29-1 to TRBJ2-5, with 7 bases lining up with TRBD1. Judging by the DNA end, TRBJ2-7 fits better; the J call may be wrong. Per germline, CDR1 SQVTM and CDR2 ANQGSEA. The CDR3 loop spans 13 amino acids. The CDR3 loop is CSAEGASPYEQYF. The CDR3 DNA reads TGCAGCGCCGAGGGGGCTTCCCCCTACGAGCAGTACTTC.

The chain employs TRBV20-1 and TRBJ1-1; D is undetermined. This CDR3 has 11 amino acids. Trimming shortened V by 6 bases and J by 7 bases, and 12 bases separated the two germline ends. CDR1 DFQATT and CDR2 SNEGSKA come from the germline V gene (reference sequence). CDR3 DNA sequence: TGCAGTGCCCGCGCGGAACTTGAAGCTTTCTTT. This sequence encodes CSARAELEAFF.

The J gene is TRBJ2-1, the V gene TRBV7-2, with a tentative D call TRBD1 (6 bases). In germline, CDR1 is SGHTA, CDR2 FQGNSA. The V and J ends lost 5 bases and 6 bases respectively, with 23 bases between them. This CDR3 is built from 17 residues. The CDR3 DNA reads as TGTGCCAGCAGCCCGACGGGGTTACAGGGATTCGGCAATGAGCAGTTCTTC. Its protein product is CASSPTGLQGFGNEQFF.

The V and J genes are TRBV7-9 and TRBJ2-1, with 14 bases identical to TRBD2. The CDR3 is made up of 17 amino acids. The V segment lost 1 base and the J segment 9 bases; nucleotides outside the gene matches: 8. Germline V gene lookup returns CDR1 SEHNR and CDR2 FQNEAQ (reference sequence). The CDR3 coding sequence is TGTGCCAGCAGCTTAGATGGGACTAGCGGGAGATGGGGTGAGCAGTTCTTC. This encodes CASSLDGTSGRWGEQFF.

Only a few counts were recorded for this clone. Other DNA sequences of this sample code for an identical CDR3. The gene calls are TRBV5-1 and TRBJ2-7; 8 bases fit TRBD1. This CDR3 contains 15 residues. Looked up from germline, CDR1 is SGHRS and CDR2 is YFSETQ. The ends lost 1 base at V and 3 bases at J; junction bases unmatched: 6. In DNA, the CDR3 is TGCGCCAGCAGCTTGATCCCCGGACAGGGCTACGAGCAGTACTTC. This translates into CASSLIPGQGYEQYF.

This chain joins TRBV15 and TRBJ2-1; 10 nucleotides align to TRBD2. The V and J ends lost 5 bases and 6 bases, in that order; junction bases with no gene match: 13. Germline loops: CDR1 LNHNV, CDR2 YYDKDF (reference sequence). This CDR3 spans 17 amino acids. The CDR3 loop is CATSVFQREGLGNEQFF. The CDR3 nucleotides read TGTGCCACCAGCGTGTTTCAGCGGGAGGGCCTTGGCAATGAGCAGTTCTTC. Supplemented by reference TRBV15 and TRBJ2-1, the full variable domain reads DAMVIQNPRYQVTQFGKPVTLSCSQTLNHNVMYWYQQKSSQAPKLLFHYYDKDFNNEADTPDNFQSRRPNTSFCFLDIRSPGLGDTAMYLCATSVFQREGLGNEQFFGPGTRLTVL.

The chain uses TRBV30 and TRBJ2-7; TRBD1 agrees at 11 bases. The CDR3 sequence is 15 residues long. Germline CDR1 is GTSNPN and CDR2 is SVGIG (reference sequence). With 2 bases clipped from V and 3 bases from J, the junction kept 6 bases outside the gene matches. CDR3 region: CAWSPQGTGGYEQYF. The CDR3 DNA is TGTGCCTGGAGTCCTCAGGGGACAGGGGGCTACGAGCAGTACTTC.

Written as DNA, the CDR3 is TGTGCCAGCAGCTTAGGGGACAGGGTCTACGAGCAGTACTTC. Translated: CASSLGDRVYEQYF. This chain links TRBV7-2 with TRBJ2-7, with TRBD1 matching 9 bases. Trimming removed 1 base from V and 3 bases from J; junction bases left unmatched: 1. Germline assignment: CDR1 SGHTA and CDR2 FQGNSA. The CDR3 spans 14 residues.

The J gene is TRBJ1-4, the V gene TRBV28, with D tentatively TRBD1 (5 bases). From germline, CDR1 is MDHEN and CDR2 SYDVKM. V dropped 6 bases and J dropped 15 bases, with 17 bases sitting between them. The CDR3 runs to 12 residues. CDR3 loop: CASRGKTALVFF. In nucleotides, the CDR3 is TGTGCCAGCAGGGGAAAGACAGCTTTGGTGTTTTTT.

The rearrangement uses TRBV19 and TRBJ1-2; 10 bases agree with TRBD1. The V segment lost 6 bases and the J segment 8 bases; nucleotides outside the gene matches: 15. The V gene's germline CDR1 is LNHDA and CDR2 SQIVND (reference sequence). CDR3 length: 16 amino acids. CDR3 sequence: CASRRGQGKNFGGYTF. The CDR3 nucleotides read TGTGCCAGTAGAAGGGGACAGGGGAAAAACTTTGGAGGCTACACCTTC.

A few counts support this clone. The chain recombines TRBV28 with TRBJ2-2, with 8 bases that match TRBD2. This CDR3 region has 21 residues. With V trimmed by 7 bases and J by 5 bases, 27 bases remained unmatched. Germline loops: CDR1 MDHEN, CDR2 SYDVKM. CDR3: CASTHHTLNSGKDARTGELFF. CDR3 nucleotides: TGTGCCAGCACCCACCACACACTGAATAGCGGGAAGGACGCTAGGACCGGGGAGCTGTTTTTT.

This rearrangement joins TRBV4-3 to TRBJ2-2; TRBD1 might be the D (5 bases). The CDR3 totals 17 residues. Germline V gene lookup returns CDR1 LGHNA and CDR2 YSLEER. V shed 0 bases and J shed 7 bases, with 18 bases lying between them. CDR3 nucleotide sequence: TGCGCCAGCAGCCAAGATCAACGTGGGGCCGCTTACGGGGAGCTGTTTTTT. Its translation: CASSQDQRGAAYGELFF.

There are a few counts of this clone. V usage is TRBV19 and J usage is TRBJ2-2; TRBD1 aligns across 8 bases. With 9 bases clipped from V and 3 bases from J, the junction kept 9 bases outside the gene matches. Germline V CDR1 and CDR2: LNHDA, SQIVND (reference sequence). This CDR3 has 15 amino acids. CDR3 amino acids: CASLDRGTHTGELFF. The CDR3 nucleotides are TGTGCCAGCCTTGACAGGGGAACCCACACCGGGGAGCTGTTTTTT.

The CDR3: CASSPITGELFF. The DNA of the CDR3 is TGTGCCAGTAGTCCCATCACCGGGGAGCTGTTTTTT. The chain uses TRBV19 and TRBJ2-2; D is ambiguous. Trimming cost V 5 bases and J 4 bases, with 5 bases left between them. CDR1 is LNHDA, CDR2 SQIVND, per germline (reference sequence). The CDR3 is 12 residues long.

This clone was counted only a few times. The DNA for the CDR3 is TGTGCCTGGACCCAGGCCAACGTCCTGACTTTC. It codes for CAWTQANVLTF. This chain connects TRBV30 to TRBJ2-6, with unresolved D. Germline CDR1 GTSNPN, CDR2 SVGIG (reference sequence). Trimming took 4 bases from V and 6 from J, leaving 4 bases between them. The CDR3 totals 11 residues. Based on the CDR3 plus reference TRBV30 and TRBJ2-6, the full variable domain is SQTIHQWPATLVQPVGSPLSLECTVEGTSNPNLYWYRQAAGRGLQLLFYSVGIGQISSEVPQNLSASRPQDRQFILSSKKLLLSDSGFYLCAWTQANVLTFGAGSRLTVL.

This clone showed up just a few times. The chain combines TRBV5-4 with TRBJ2-7, with 8 bases matching TRBD2. CDR1 and CDR2 from the germline V gene are SGHNT and YYREEE (reference sequence). The CDR3 covers 14 residues. V lost 2 bases to trimming and J lost 3 bases; unmatched junction nucleotides: 4. The CDR3 is CASSLRAGDYEQYF. In nucleotides, the CDR3 is TGTGCCAGCAGCTTAAGAGCGGGAGACTACGAGCAGTACTTC.

This clone was seen only a few times. The chain recombines TRBV18 with TRBJ1-6; D gene ambiguous. Per germline, CDR1 KGHSH and CDR2 LQKENI. The CDR3 totals 13 residues. V lost 6 bases, J lost 8 bases, and 11 bases lay in between. CDR3 loop: CASSPTGDSPLHF. In nucleotides, the CDR3 is TGTGCCAGCTCGCCCACGGGAGATTCACCCCTCCACTTT.

The chain combines TRBV9 with TRBJ2-1; a weak D match, TRBD2 (5 bases). Trimming took 0 bases from V and 8 from J, leaving 9 bases between them. Germline V gives CDR1 SGDLS, CDR2 YYNGEE. There are 13 residues in the CDR3. The CDR3 sequence is CASSVDSGYEQFF. The CDR3 region has the DNA TGTGCCAGCAGCGTAGACTCGGGGTATGAGCAGTTCTTC.

The CDR3 here is CASSTGLAGNEQFF. The CDR3 DNA sequence: TGTGCCAGTAGTACGGGACTAGCGGGCAATGAGCAGTTCTTC. The V gene is TRBV19, the J gene TRBJ2-1, with TRBD2 identical over 12 bases. The CDR3 length is 14 residues. The germline V gene has CDR1 LNHDA and CDR2 SQIVND (reference sequence). V gave up 4 bases and J gave up 6 bases; unmatched junction bases: 1.

The chain links TRBV5-8 to TRBJ2-5; possibly TRBD2 for D (6 bases). The CDR3 runs 16 residues. The V end lost 0 bases, the J end lost 2 bases, and 14 bases lay between the germline ends. CDR1 is SGHTS, CDR2 YDEGEE, per germline. CDR3 sequence: CASSLGGGGGQETQYF. CDR3 nucleotide sequence: TGTGCCAGCAGCTTGGGGGGAGGAGGCGGGCAAGAGACCCAGTACTTC.

The rearrangement joins TRBV7-3 to TRBJ2-2; 8 bases are a match to TRBD2. CDR1 is SGHTA and CDR2 is FQGTGA in the germline V gene. J gave up 5 bases and V 2 bases, and 7 bases lay outside the gene matches. The CDR3 has 16 residues. For the CDR3, the DNA is TGTGCCAGCAGCTTACGACGGGGGGGTTATACCGGGGAGCTGTTTTTT. It is translated as CASSLRRGGYTGELFF.

The V call is TRBV11-3, the J call TRBJ2-5; possible D gene TRBD2, 5 bases. Per the germline V gene, CDR1 is SGHNT and CDR2 is YENEEA. The CDR3 is 14 residues long. V dropped 4 bases and J dropped 2 bases, with 11 bases sitting between them. The CDR3 is CASSSDGEQETQYF. The CDR3 DNA reads as TGTGCCAGCAGCTCAGACGGGGAACAAGAGACCCAGTACTTC. Together with reference TRBV11-3 and TRBJ2-5, the CDR3 gives the full variable domain: EAGVVQSPRYKIIEKKQPVAFWCNPISGHNTLYWYLQNLGQGPELLIRYENEEAVDDSQLPKDRFSAERLKGVDSTLKIQPAELGDSAVYLCASSSDGEQETQYFGPGTRLLVL.

The rearrangement links TRBV18 to TRBJ1-4; D is undetermined. This CDR3 spans 15 amino acids. V gave up 2 bases and J gave up 8 bases, with 15 bases separating them. Germline CDR1 reads KGHSH; CDR2 reads LQKENI. Here the CDR3 DNA reads TGTGCCAGCTCACCAGGTGGTCCGGCGGAGGAAAAACTGTTTTTT. Its protein product is CASSPGGPAEEKLFF.

The chain has TRBV5-1 and TRBJ2-3, with D unresolved. Germline CDR1 reads SGHRS; CDR2 reads YFSETQ. The CDR3 covers 17 residues. V was cut by 4 bases and J by 1 base, with 19 bases left in between. The CDR3 DNA sequence: TGCGCCAGCAGCCCCCGCGGCGGATTTGGTGGCACAGATACGCAGTATTTT. Its protein is CASSPRGGFGGTDTQYF.

The V and J genes are TRBV30 and TRBJ2-7, with 8 positions matching TRBD1. V was clipped by 7 bases and J by 3 bases; unmatched bases: 5. Germline V gives CDR1 GTSNPN, CDR2 SVGIG (reference sequence). The CDR3 length is 12 residues. Written as DNA, the CDR3 is TGTGCCTTTGGACAGGGTGGCTACGAGCAGTACTTC. It yields the protein CAFGQGGYEQYF.

This clone was observed a handful of times. The chain combines TRBV30 with TRBJ1-5; tentatively, D is TRBD1 (5 bases). This CDR3 has 14 amino acids. CDR1 GTSNPN and CDR2 SVGIG come from the germline V gene (reference sequence). The V and J ends lost 1 base and 1 base respectively, with 8 bases between them. Written as DNA, the CDR3 is TGTGCCTGGAGTGCGGGGGAGAGCAATCAGCCCCAGCATTTT. It codes for CAWSAGESNQPQHF. The variable domain in full, completed from reference TRBV30 and TRBJ1-5, reads SQTIHQWPATLVQPVGSPLSLECTVEGTSNPNLYWYRQAAGRGLQLLFYSVGIGQISSEVPQNLSASRPQDRQFILSSKKLLLSDSGFYLCAWSAGESNQPQHFGDGTRLSIL.

This chain joins TRBV6-6 and TRBJ2-2; D is perhaps TRBD2 (6 bases). CDR1 and CDR2 from the germline V gene are MNHNY and SVGAGI (reference sequence). The CDR3 runs to 13 residues. V was trimmed by 6 bases and J by 8 bases, leaving 13 bases between them. Here the CDR3 reads CASSLRRDGELFF. The CDR3, as DNA: TGTGCCAGCAGCCTACGGAGGGATGGGGAGCTGTTTTTT.

V usage is TRBV15 and J usage is TRBJ2-1, with a possible D match to TRBD2 (5 bases). There are 17 residues in the CDR3. The germline CDR1 and CDR2 sequences are LNHNV and YYDKDF (reference sequence). Trimming removed 6 bases at V and 4 bases at J, with 22 bases between. The DNA for the CDR3 is TGTGCCACCAGGGACTTAACTGGCCGATCAAGTTACAATGAGCAGTTCTTC. Amino acids: CATRDLTGRSSYNEQFF.

The rearrangement links TRBV28 to TRBJ1-2, with 8 bases lining up with TRBD1. Looked up from germline, CDR1 is MDHEN and CDR2 is SYDVKM. The CDR3 sequence is 13 residues long. The J segment lost 6 bases and the V segment lost 7 bases, leaving 7 bases of the junction unmatched. As DNA, the CDR3 is TGTGCCAGCAACGACGGACAGGGAGATGGCTACACCTTC. Translated: CASNDGQGDGYTF.

This clone occurred a few times. The chain carries TRBV2 and TRBJ1-2; the D gene is possibly TRBD1 (5 bases). The CDR3 consists of 13 residues. Germline V gene data show CDR1 as SNHLY and CDR2 as FYNNEI. V lost 8 bases and J 8 bases, leaving 18 bases between the germline ends. In DNA, the CDR3 is TGTGCCAGCCGCTCGACAGCCCTGGAGGGCTACACCTTC. Its protein is CASRSTALEGYTF.